This TCR beta chain comes out of a study of regulatory T cells in long-lasting Graves disease. Study summary: The study enrolled newly diagnosed Graves' patients on antithyroid drugs under 3 months. Overall study results and limits: Persistent disease preferred TRBV28, TRBJ1-2 and TRBJ2-5.

This clonotype was detected many times. Antigen specificity is unknown. Per the germline V gene, CDR1 is DFQATT and CDR2 is SNEGSKA (reference sequence). CDR3 length: 12 amino acids. V gave up 6 bases and J gave up 6 bases, with 13 bases separating them. As to time point: newly diagnosed GD, antithyroid drugs for less than 3 months. There was RNA extracted from PBMCs, and the TCR library was made from it. American Thyroid Association guidelines defined how Graves' disease was diagnosed. The TCR beta library used iRepertoire HTBI primers with Arm-PCR amplification of CDR3. TCRdb ran MiXCR on the multiplex PCR reads and lists one entry per CDR3 protein. The repertoire consists of under 300,000 distinct CDR3 sequences, with approximately 20% occurring once and the leading ten covering roughly a fifth.

The sequence was obtained from a female donor with Graves disease. The source was peripheral blood mononuclear cells (PBMCs), collected at new diagnosis, from a patient treated with antithyroid drugs. The chain uses TRBV20-1 and TRBJ2-3; D is unresolved. CDR3 loop: CSASLGTDTQYF. In DNA, the CDR3 is TGCAGTGCCAGCCTGGGTACCGATACGCAGTATTTT.